This T cell receptor (beta chain) was sequenced for a study of siplizumab effects on memory and regulatory T cells. Measured with immunoSEQ multiplex PCR; TCRdb has only the in-frame clones, and not every one. This table holds roughly 60,000 clones, just over 90% found once. The V end was cut by 8 bases, the J end by 14 bases, with 17 bases between. The germline V gene encodes CDR1 LNHDA and CDR2 SQIVND (reference sequence). The CDR3 runs to 11 residues. The receptor was derived from a human donor in good health. This sequence joins TRBV19 and TRBJ2-3; perhaps TRBD1 as D (5 bases). Input material: CD8+ T cells sorted from blood. CDR3 DNA: TGTGCCAGTCGAGGAGAAGGGGTGTGGTATTTT. Protein product: CASRGEGVWYF. Looking up the rest from reference TRBV19 and TRBJ2-3 gives the full variable domain: DGGITQSPKYLFRKEGQNVTLSCEQNLNHDAMYWYRQDPGQGLRLIYYSQIVNDFQKGDIAEGYSVSREKKESFPLTVTSAQKNPTAFYLCASRGEGVWYFGPGTRLTVL.